The text below deals with one T cell receptor (beta chain). Germline CDR1 reads MDHEN; CDR2 reads SYDVKM. The CDR3 has 11 residues. The ends were cut back, 7 bases at V and 5 bases at J, with 6 bases in the middle. The data stem from a study of blood T cell repertoires in COVID-19. Across the study: COVID-19 samples from acute and convalescent phases originated in the United States, Italy and Spain. The analysed material was cDNA or gDNA that came from T cells, B-cell-depleted T cells, or PBMCs.

How the authors handled the data: Amplification of reference gene primers provided the estimated nucleated cell counts. The assay was immunoSEQ multiplex PCR, and TCRdb's table has in-frame clones only and misses some. From that table come the V and J calls and clone size; the DNA was used to work out D and trimming. This table has about 110,000 clones, 70% to 90% appearing once. This chain uses TRBV28 with TRBJ1-3; D uncertain. The sequencing input was peripheral blood. This receptor was obtained from a woman aged 55-70 years with acute or convalescent COVID-19. CDR3 DNA: TGTGCCAGCACCGGGAGAAACACCATATATTTT. Amino acid sequence: CASTGRNTIYF. The full variable domain, with the rest looked up from reference TRBV28 and TRBJ1-3, is DVKVTQSSRYLVKRTGEKVFLECVQDMDHENMFWYRQDPGLGLRLIYFSYDVKMKEKGDIPEGYSVSREKKERFSLILESASTNQTSMYLCASTGRNTIYFGEGSWLTVV.